Presented here are 18 T cell receptor beta chains from one specimen sequenced in a study of Graves' ophthalmopathy and Graves' hyperthyroidism. Amplification of the TCR beta CDR3 regions used RNA transcripts (as template). The library came from an HTBI-primed first-round RT-PCR and a second-round multiplex PCR. From the multiplex PCR reads, TCRdb called clonotypes with MiXCR, one entry per CDR3 protein. The repertoire has hundreds of thousands of distinct CDR3 sequences, 20% to 25% of them found once; the top ten carry about 40%. The source material was peripheral blood. The receptors originated from a woman aged 50 to 60 with Graves' ophthalmopathy.

At least ten counts were recorded for this clonotype. The rearrangement uses TRBV19 and TRBJ1-1, with 8 bases lining up with TRBD1. CDR1 is LNHDA and CDR2 is SQIVND in the germline V gene (reference sequence). The junction had 13 bases not matched to a gene; V was cut back by 4 bases and J by 6 bases. The CDR3 is made up of 16 amino acids. The chain's CDR3 is CASSRGQDNPRAEAFF. CDR3 nucleotides: TGTGCCAGTAGTAGGGGACAGGACAACCCTCGCGCTGAAGCTTTCTTT.

This clonotype was picked up a small number of times. V is TRBV4-2 and J is TRBJ1-1, with D perhaps matching TRBD1 (5 bases). V was clipped by 0 bases and J by 0 bases, with 14 bases between them. Germline V CDR1 and CDR2: LGHNA, YNFKEQ. CDR3 size: 17 residues. The DNA for the CDR3 is TGTGCCAGCAGCCAAGAATCCCAGGGTCTTCTGAACACTGAAGCTTTCTTT. As protein: CASSQESQGLLNTEAFF.

This clonotype came up many times. V usage is TRBV12-5 and J usage is TRBJ2-4; TRBD2 aligns across 10 bases. V trimming: 8 bases; J trimming: 8 bases; junction bases outside the gene matches: 6. CDR3 length: 13 residues. Germline assignment: CDR1 LGHNT and CDR2 FRNRAP. The CDR3, as DNA: TGTGCTAGTCTACTAGCGGGAACGGACATTCAGTACTTC. Encoded protein: CASLLAGTDIQYF.

This clonotype was seen ten or more times. The rearrangement uses TRBV12-3 or TRBV12-4 and TRBJ1-1, with D perhaps TRBD1 (6 bases). Trimming pared 3 bases from V and 8 bases from J, leaving 10 bases between. This CDR3 spans 12 amino acids. CDR3 nucleotide sequence: TGTGCCAGCAGTTTTTGGGGGGCGGAAGCTTTCTTT. Its protein product is CASSFWGAEAFF.

This clonotype was recorded at least ten times. This chain connects TRBV7-2 to TRBJ1-1, with D possibly matching TRBD1 (5 bases). Germline V gene sequence: CDR1 SGHTA, CDR2 FQGNSA. CDR3 length: 13 amino acids. Trimming left V 3 bases short and J 4 bases short, with 9 bases between. The CDR3 sequence: CASSLQGTTEAFF. CDR3 bases: TGTGCCAGCAGCTTGCAGGGAACCACTGAAGCTTTCTTT. The complete variable domain, with remaining parts taken from reference TRBV7-2 and TRBJ1-1, reads GAGVSQSPSNKVTEKGKDVELRCDPISGHTALYWYRQSLGQGLEFLIYFQGNSAPDKSGLPSDRFSAERTGGSVSTLTIQRTQQEDSAVYLCASSLQGTTEAFFGQGTRLTVV.

This clonotype showed up many times. A junction end diverges from the germline sequence, so it may reflect a read error. V usage is TRBV29-1 and J usage is TRBJ1-2; D is undetermined. Germline lookup yields CDR1 SQVTM and CDR2 ANQGSEA. CDR3 size: 11 residues. CDR3 nucleotide sequence: TGCAGCGTCGAAGGGTTTTATGGCTACACCTTC. Translated, it gives CSVEGFYGYTF.

This clonotype was observed many times. The CDR3 is CASSYSSGTGSREQYF. As DNA, the CDR3 is TGTGCCAGCAGTTACTCGAGCGGGACAGGGTCGAGGGAGCAGTACTTC. J is TRBJ2-7 and V is TRBV6-5; 9 nucleotides align to TRBD1. V was clipped by 0 bases and J by 7 bases; unmatched bases: 10. The CDR3 loop spans 16 amino acids. Germline CDR1 reads MNHEY; CDR2 reads SVGAGI.

This clonotype was detected ten times or more. The V gene is TRBV6-1, the J gene TRBJ1-5; D is uncertain. V lost 6 bases to trimming and J lost 4 bases, with 10 bases between them. The CDR3 is 13 amino acids. The germline CDR1 and CDR2 sequences are MNHNS and SASEGT. The CDR3 DNA follows: TGTGCCAGCAGGAACACATTTAATCAGCCCCAGCATTTT. It yields the protein CASRNTFNQPQHF.

This clonotype was counted at least ten times. The V and J genes are TRBV5-1 and TRBJ2-4; D may be TRBD1 (6 bases). Looked up from germline, CDR1 is SGHRS and CDR2 is YFSETQ. V was trimmed by 0 bases and J by 5 bases, leaving 15 bases between them. There are 16 residues in the CDR3. The CDR3 sequence is CASSLVGRGTENIQYF. Written as DNA, the CDR3 is TGCGCCAGCAGCTTGGTCGGCAGGGGCACCGAAAACATTCAGTACTTC.

This clonotype appeared many times. This rearrangement joins TRBV27 to TRBJ2-7; 13 bases are shared with TRBD2. Germline V gene data show CDR1 as MNHEY and CDR2 as SMNVEV (reference sequence). V lost 6 bases to trimming and J lost 4 bases; unmatched junction nucleotides: 6. The CDR3 is 15 residues long. The CDR3 protein is CASSNRTSGRYEQYF. Here the CDR3 DNA reads TGTGCCAGCAGCAACAGGACTAGCGGGAGATACGAGCAGTACTTC.

This clonotype has a count of ten or more. The CDR3 loop is CASTPERVYEQYF. The DNA of the CDR3 is TGTGCCAGCACCCCGGAAAGAGTATACGAGCAGTACTTC. The chain carries TRBV6-5 and TRBJ2-7; D unclear. This CDR3 contains 13 residues. Germline V CDR1 and CDR2: MNHEY, SVGAGI. The V end was cut by 7 bases, the J end by 4 bases, with 14 bases between.

The CDR3 here is CASSSSGTGEQYF. CDR3 sequence (DNA): TGTGCCAGCAGTTCCAGCGGGACGGGGGAGCAGTACTTC. J is TRBJ2-7 and V is TRBV28, with TRBD2 matching over 7 bases. This CDR3 region has 13 residues. The germline V gene encodes CDR1 MDHEN and CDR2 SYDVKM. Germline trimming cut 4 bases from V and 7 bases from J; bases unmatched to any gene: 7.

In its sample, this clonotype was seen many times. The V gene is TRBV28, the J gene TRBJ1-1; D call uncertain. Trimming removed 6 bases at V and 0 bases at J, with 8 bases between. The CDR3 spans 13 residues. Germline V lookup: CDR1 MDHEN, CDR2 SYDVKM. CDR3 region: CASSRRLNTEAFF. As DNA, the CDR3 is TGTGCCAGCAGCCGGAGACTGAACACTGAAGCTTTCTTT.

Ten or more counts support this clonotype. V and J are TRBV15 and TRBJ2-7; 9 positions match TRBD1. In germline, CDR1 is LNHNV, CDR2 YYDKDF (reference sequence). The CDR3 consists of 15 residues. After removal of 0 bases from V and 5 bases from J, the junction contained 5 bases not matched to a gene. The CDR3 coding sequence is TGTGCCACCAGCAGAGAATATGGGACAGGGCACGAGCAGTACTTC. As protein: CATSREYGTGHEQYF.

The sample holds many counts of this clonotype. V usage is TRBV20-1 and J usage is TRBJ1-1; a possible D gene is TRBD1 (5 bases). Germline V gene data show CDR1 as DFQATT and CDR2 as SNEGSKA (reference sequence). With 1 base removed from V and 4 bases from J, the gap between germline ends came to 19 bases. The CDR3 consists of 16 residues. CDR3 residues: CSARAMRGGVSTEAFF. CDR3 in DNA: TGCAGTGCTAGAGCGATGAGGGGCGGCGTGAGCACTGAAGCTTTCTTT.

The table lists this clonotype with many counts. J is TRBJ1-1 and V is TRBV30; 7 nucleotides align to TRBD1. This CDR3 comprises 12 residues. Germline V gene sequence: CDR1 GTSNPN, CDR2 SVGIG (reference sequence). V was pared by 2 bases and J by 6 bases, with 3 bases of the junction left unmatched. The CDR3 spells CAWSPQGAEAFF. Here the CDR3 DNA reads TGTGCCTGGAGTCCCCAGGGGGCTGAAGCTTTCTTT. Full variable domain (rest looked up from reference TRBV30 and TRBJ1-1): SQTIHQWPATLVQPVGSPLSLECTVEGTSNPNLYWYRQAAGRGLQLLFYSVGIGQISSEVPQNLSASRPQDRQFILSSKKLLLSDSGFYLCAWSPQGAEAFFGQGTRLTVV.

The chain is built from TRBV28 and TRBJ2-7; 9 bases map to TRBD1. The germline V gene encodes CDR1 MDHEN and CDR2 SYDVKM. The CDR3 spans 14 residues. Trimming at V came to 2 bases and at J to 4 bases, leaving 3 bases not matched to a gene. The CDR3 loop reads CASSLVDRGYEQYF. In DNA, the CDR3 is TGTGCCAGCAGTTTAGTGGACAGGGGTTACGAGCAGTACTTC.

The rearrangement links TRBV20-1 to TRBJ2-5, with D perhaps assigned TRBD1 or TRBD2 (5 bases each). In germline, CDR1 is DFQATT, CDR2 SNEGSKA (reference sequence). V was clipped by 2 bases and J by 10 bases, with 17 bases between them. There are 13 residues in the CDR3. DNA for the CDR3: TGCAGTGCTAGAAGCCCGGGACCCTTAGGCCAGTACTTC. Its protein product is CSARSPGPLGQYF.